The rows below give T cell receptor beta chains drawn from one sample of a study of regulatory T cells in long-lasting Graves disease. TCRdb independently ran MiXCR on the multiplex PCR reads; one entry per CDR3 protein. The sample records hundreds of thousands of distinct CDR3 sequences, about 15% being singletons. The sample also formed part of further work on T cells in Graves' hyperthyroidism and ophthalmopathy.

This material consisted of peripheral blood mononuclear cells (PBMCs), taken at new diagnosis, from a patient treated with antithyroid drugs. These receptor sequences come from a woman in her thirties or forties with Graves disease. Each CDR3 is given with its conserved first and last residue. Fields, in order: clone size, D gene, V gene, J gene, CDR3 protein, CDR3 DNA. D genes are given only for firm matches. Clone size, where shown, is once, few, many, or a class for clones that have expanded.

many,NA,TRBV10-3,TRBJ2-2,CAISFQRVGELFF,TGTGCCATCAGTTTTCAACGGGTCGGGGAGCTGTTTTTT
NA,TRBD2,TRBV6-2/TRBV6-3,TRBJ2-3,CASSFTSGLTDTQYF,TGTGCCAGCAGCTTTACTAGCGGGCTCACAGATACGCAGTATTTT
many,NA,TRBV7-9,TRBJ2-5,CASSLGFGLQETQYF,TGTGCCAGCAGCTTAGGGTTTGGACTTCAAGAGACCCAGTACTTC
many,NA,TRBV2,TRBJ2-2,CASSITGRNTGELFF,TGTGCCAGCAGTATTACCGGGAGGAACACCGGGGAGCTGTTTTTT
NA,NA,TRBV5-1,TRBJ2-3,CASRSGVETTQYF,TGCGCCAGCAGATCAGGTGTGGAGACTACGCAGTATTTT
many,NA,TRBV20-1,TRBJ2-3,CSARWGLRDTQYF,TGCAGTGCTAGGTGGGGATTGAGAGATACGCAGTATTTT
NA,TRBD2,TRBV19,TRBJ2-3,CASSIVSGPNTQYF,TGTGCCAGTAGTATAGTTAGCGGGCCGAATACGCAGTATTTT
many,NA,TRBV6-5,TRBJ2-2,CASSYHTGELFF,TGTGCCAGCAGTTACCACACCGGGGAGCTGTTTTTT
many,NA,TRBV27,TRBJ2-1,CASSLAFMGRNEQFF,TGTGCCAGCAGTTTGGCCTTCATGGGCCGCAATGAGCAGTTCTTC
many,TRBD1,TRBV20-1,TRBJ1-2,CSARDPGTDHGYTF,TGCAGTGCTAGAGATCCCGGGACAGATCATGGCTACACCTTC
NA,TRBD1,TRBV6-1,TRBJ2-3,CASSKISGQGVTDTQYF,TGTGCCAGCAGCAAGATATCCGGACAGGGGGTAACTGATACGCAGTATTTT
many,TRBD2,TRBV10-1,TRBJ2-7,CASRTHNGDREPSGARESYEQYF,TGCGCCAGCCGTACCCACAACGGGGACAGAGAACCTAGCGGGGCCCGTGAGTCCTACGAGCAGTACTTC
many,NA,TRBV11-1,TRBJ2-3,CASSPRPGAGDTDTQYF,TGTGCCAGCAGCCCTCGCCCCGGGGCCGGGGACACAGATACGCAGTATTTT
few,TRBD1,TRBV18,TRBJ2-1,CASFLAGQGNEQFF,TGTGCCAGCTTCTTAGCGGGACAGGGGAATGAGCAGTTCTTC
many,NA,TRBV2,TRBJ2-1,CASSEAGRENEQFF,TGTGCCAGCAGTGAAGCAGGCAGGGAAAATGAGCAGTTCTTC
many,TRBD1,TRBV27,TRBJ2-7,CASRGQGANYDEQYF,TGTGCCAGCAGGGGACAGGGGGCGAACTATGACGAGCAGTACTTC
many,NA,TRBV29-1,TRBJ1-1,CSVEDSTEAFF,TGCAGCGTTGAGGACAGCACTGAAGCTTTCTTT
many,NA,TRBV30,TRBJ1-4,CAWSPPQFEKLFF,TGTGCCTGGAGCCCGCCTCAGTTCGAAAAACTGTTTTTT
many,NA,TRBV10-3,TRBJ2-3,CAIALGGSEDTQYF,TGTGCCATCGCCCTTGGGGGATCGGAGGATACGCAGTATTTT
NA,NA,TRBV4-3,TRBJ2-1,CASSQDYRVGAYNEQFF,TGCGCCAGCAGCCAAGATTATCGAGTCGGGGCCTACAATGAGCAGTTCTTC
few,TRBD1,TRBV18,TRBJ2-1,CASSPSRDRGHEQFF,TGTGCCAGCTCACCATCGAGGGACAGGGGTCATGAGCAGTTCTTC
NA,NA,TRBV28,TRBJ1-5,CASGQGGQPQHF,TGTGCCAGCGGGCAGGGAGGTCAGCCCCAGCATTTT
many,NA,TRBV18,TRBJ1-6,CASSPSRGRGNSPLHF,TGTGCCAGCTCACCGAGCCGGGGGCGCGGCAATTCACCCCTCCACTTT
many,NA,TRBV3-1,TRBJ2-1,CASSQLRGAYNEQFF,TGTGCCAGCAGCCAACTCCGGGGAGCCTACAATGAGCAGTTCTTC
NA,TRBD2,TRBV11-2,TRBJ2-1,CASSPSGSNNEQFF,TGTGCCAGCAGCCCCAGCGGGAGTAACAATGAGCAGTTCTTC
few,NA,TRBV7-2,TRBJ2-5,CASSVRGGAPRETQYF,TGTGCCAGCAGCGTTCGTGGGGGAGCTCCCCGGGAGACCCAGTACTTC
many,NA,TRBV18,TRBJ2-7,CASSPYSTGPYDEQYF,TGTGCCAGCTCACCGTACTCAACGGGACCCTACGACGAGCAGTACTTC
many,NA,TRBV7-9,TRBJ1-2,CASSADTANYGYTF,TGTGCCAGCAGCGCGGACACCGCTAACTATGGCTACACCTTC
few,TRBD2,TRBV9,TRBJ2-1,CASSSSGGRAVAYNEQFF,TGTGCCAGCAGCTCCTCTGGCGGGAGGGCCGTTGCCTACAATGAGCAGTTCTTC
many,NA,TRBV19,TRBJ1-4,CASSRSGSNEKLFF,TGTGCCAGTAGTCGGTCAGGGTCTAATGAAAAACTGTTTTTT
few,NA,TRBV6-2/TRBV6-3,TRBJ2-3,CASSGMLAPITDTQYF,TGTGCCAGCAGTGGGATGCTAGCGCCGATCACAGATACGCAGTATTTT
NA,NA,TRBV19,TRBJ1-5,CATISTQTGISNQPQHF,TGTGCCACCATTTCAACCCAAACAGGGATTAGCAATCAGCCCCAGCATTTT
few,TRBD2,TRBV5-1,TRBJ2-3,CASRLTGAGGGIDTQYF,TGCGCCAGCCGCCTGACGGGAGCGGGAGGCGGGATAGATACGCAGTATTTT
few,NA,TRBV20-1,TRBJ2-1,CSARALGEAGLLNEQFF,TGCAGTGCTAGAGCCCTAGGGGAAGCGGGCCTTTTAAATGAGCAGTTCTTC
NA,NA,TRBV13,TRBJ2-1,CASSPRSGDGLYNEQFF,TGTGCCAGCAGCCCCCGGTCCGGGGACGGACTCTACAATGAGCAGTTCTTC
NA,TRBD2,TRBV6-5,TRBJ2-2,CASSYRGGPSGRTNTGELFF,TGTGCCAGCAGTTACCGCGGGGGGCCTAGCGGGAGGACTAACACCGGGGAGCTGTTTTTT
NA,NA,TRBV5-1,TRBJ2-2,CASSLAPTNMNTGELFF,TGCGCCAGCAGCTTGGCCCCGACCAATATGAACACCGGGGAGCTGTTTTTT
NA,TRBD2,TRBV27,TRBJ2-1,CASNPGRAFYNEQFF,TGTGCCAGCAATCCCGGGAGGGCCTTTTACAATGAGCAGTTCTTC
many,TRBD2,TRBV5-1,TRBJ2-7,CASSLEPELAVTEQYF,TGCGCCAGCAGCTTGGAACCGGAGCTAGCGGTTACCGAGCAGTACTTC
many,NA,TRBV27,TRBJ2-7,CASSLRGPSSYEQYF,TGTGCCAGCAGTTTGAGGGGACCGAGCTCCTACGAGCAGTACTTC
few,NA,TRBV20-1,TRBJ2-3,CSAPVIAEHTDTQYF,TGCAGTGCTCCCGTGATAGCGGAACACACAGATACGCAGTATTTT
many,NA,TRBV7-9,TRBJ2-1,CASSPPAADEQFF,TGTGCCAGCAGCCCCCCGGCGGCGGATGAGCAGTTCTTC
many,NA,TRBV28,TRBJ1-5,CASRRQVKNQPQHF,TGTGCCAGCAGACGACAGGTGAAAAATCAGCCCCAGCATTTT
many,NA,TRBV5-1,TRBJ2-7,CASSRRSRTAVTYEQYF,TGCGCCAGCAGCAGAAGGTCCCGGACAGCCGTTACCTACGAGCAGTACTTC
NA,TRBD2,TRBV15,TRBJ2-3,CATSRGGGSGRDTQYF,TGTGCCACCAGCAGAGGAGGAGGTAGCGGGAGAGATACGCAGTATTTT
few,NA,TRBV7-9,TRBJ1-1,CASSPPGTRNTEAFF,TGTGCCAGCAGCCCGCCCGGGACAAGGAACACTGAAGCTTTCTTT
NA,NA,TRBV4-1,TRBJ2-7,CASSQEVIPTYEQYF,TGCGCCAGCAGCCAAGAAGTTATCCCGACCTACGAGCAGTACTTC
many,TRBD2,TRBV28,TRBJ2-1,CASSLRASGSGYNEQFF,TGTGCCAGCAGTTTACGGGCTAGCGGGAGTGGATACAATGAGCAGTTCTTC
few,TRBD1,TRBV10-1,TRBJ2-1,CASSGRGRAYNEQFF,TGCGCCAGCAGTGGAAGGGGGCGAGCCTACAATGAGCAGTTCTTC
few,NA,TRBV6-2/TRBV6-3,TRBJ2-3,CASTQQGATDTQYF,TGTGCCAGCACACAACAGGGTGCAACAGATACGCAGTATTTT
few,TRBD2,TRBV9,TRBJ2-5,CASSASGTSVETQYF,TGTGCCAGCAGCGCCTCCGGGACTAGCGTTGAGACCCAGTACTTC
few,TRBD2,TRBV7-9,TRBJ2-5,CASSLGLAGTQYF,TGTGCCAGCAGCTTAGGACTAGCTGGGACCCAGTACTTC